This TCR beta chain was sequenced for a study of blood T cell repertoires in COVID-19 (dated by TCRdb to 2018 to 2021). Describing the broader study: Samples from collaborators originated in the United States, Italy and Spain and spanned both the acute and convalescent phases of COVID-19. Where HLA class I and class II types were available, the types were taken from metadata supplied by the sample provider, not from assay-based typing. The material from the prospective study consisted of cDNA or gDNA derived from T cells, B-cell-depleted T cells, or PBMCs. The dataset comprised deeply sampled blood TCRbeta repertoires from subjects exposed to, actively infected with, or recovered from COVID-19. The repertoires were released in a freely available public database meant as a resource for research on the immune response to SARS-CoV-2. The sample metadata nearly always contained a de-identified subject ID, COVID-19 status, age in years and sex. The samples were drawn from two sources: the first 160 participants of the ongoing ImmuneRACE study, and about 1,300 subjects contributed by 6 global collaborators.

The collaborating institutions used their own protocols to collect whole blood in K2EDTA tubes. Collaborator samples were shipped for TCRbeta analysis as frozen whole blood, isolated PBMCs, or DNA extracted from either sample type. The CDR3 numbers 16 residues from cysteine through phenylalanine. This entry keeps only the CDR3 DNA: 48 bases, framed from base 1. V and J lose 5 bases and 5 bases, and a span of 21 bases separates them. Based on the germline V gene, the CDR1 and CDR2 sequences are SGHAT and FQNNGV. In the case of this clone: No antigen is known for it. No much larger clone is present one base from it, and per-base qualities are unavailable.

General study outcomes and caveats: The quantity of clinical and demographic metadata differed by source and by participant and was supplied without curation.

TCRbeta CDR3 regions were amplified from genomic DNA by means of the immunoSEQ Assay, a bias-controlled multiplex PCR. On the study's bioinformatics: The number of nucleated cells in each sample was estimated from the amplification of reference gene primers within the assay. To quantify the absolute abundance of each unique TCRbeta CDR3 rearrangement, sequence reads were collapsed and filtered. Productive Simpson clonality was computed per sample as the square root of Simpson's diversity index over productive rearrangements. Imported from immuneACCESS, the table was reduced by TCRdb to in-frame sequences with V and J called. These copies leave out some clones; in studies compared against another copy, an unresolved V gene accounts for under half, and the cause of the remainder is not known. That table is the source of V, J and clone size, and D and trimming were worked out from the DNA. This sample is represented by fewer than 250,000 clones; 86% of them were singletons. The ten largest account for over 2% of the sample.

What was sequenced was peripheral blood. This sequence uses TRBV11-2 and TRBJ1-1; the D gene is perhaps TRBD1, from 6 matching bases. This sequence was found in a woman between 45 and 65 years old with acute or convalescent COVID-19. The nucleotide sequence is TGTGCCAGCAGCCCCGGGCAGGGGTCTCCATGGACTGAAGCTTTCTTT. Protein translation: CASSPGQGSPWTEAFF. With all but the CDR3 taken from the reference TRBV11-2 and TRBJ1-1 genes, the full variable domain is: EAGVAQSPRYKIIEKRQSVAFWCNPISGHATLYWYQQILGQGPKLLIQFQNNGVVDDSQLPKDRFSAERLKGVDSTLKIQPAKLEDSAVYLCASSPGQGSPWTEAFFGQGTRLTVV.